This T cell receptor beta chain was captured in a study of T-cell memory formation after mild COVID-19. Sample barcodes and UMIs were carried by the TCR alpha and TCR beta cDNA libraries that 5'RACE generated with constant-segment primers. One entry per CDR3 protein, called by TCRdb with MiXCR from the 5' RACE reads. Of approximately 390,000 distinct CDR3 sequences in the sample, approximately 15% are singletons; the top ten hold approximately 21%. The sample holds a few counts of this clonotype. The specimen was PBMCs or a T cell subset sorted from them (not recorded which). The sequence was obtained from a young man who had mild COVID-19 (a few samples of this study predate the infection). Cell type and time point are not known.

The CDR3 DNA reads as TGCGCCAGCAGCTTTGGGCTCAACAATGAGCAGTTCTTC. Its translation: CASSFGLNNEQFF. This chain joins TRBV5-1 and TRBJ2-1; D is uncertain. V was shortened by 2 bases and J by 5 bases, with 8 bases between the two germline ends. There are 13 residues in the CDR3. In germline, CDR1 is SGHRS, CDR2 YFSETQ.